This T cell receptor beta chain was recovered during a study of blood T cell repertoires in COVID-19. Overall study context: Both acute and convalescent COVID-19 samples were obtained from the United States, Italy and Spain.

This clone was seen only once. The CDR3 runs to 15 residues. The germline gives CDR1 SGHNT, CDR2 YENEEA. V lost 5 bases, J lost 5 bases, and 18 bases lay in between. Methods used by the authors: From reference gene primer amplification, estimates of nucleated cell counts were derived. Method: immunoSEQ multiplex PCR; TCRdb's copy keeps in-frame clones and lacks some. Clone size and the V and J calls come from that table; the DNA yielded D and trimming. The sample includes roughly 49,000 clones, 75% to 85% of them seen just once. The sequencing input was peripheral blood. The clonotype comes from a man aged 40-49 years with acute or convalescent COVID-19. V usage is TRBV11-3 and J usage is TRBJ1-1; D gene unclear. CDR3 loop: CASSLNGEVGTEAFF. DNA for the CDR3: TGTGCCAGCAGCCTAAACGGGGAGGTAGGGACTGAAGCTTTCTTT. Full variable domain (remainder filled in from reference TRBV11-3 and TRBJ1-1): EAGVVQSPRYKIIEKKQPVAFWCNPISGHNTLYWYLQNLGQGPELLIRYENEEAVDDSQLPKDRFSAERLKGVDSTLKIQPAELGDSAVYLCASSLNGEVGTEAFFGQGTRLTVV.